This T cell receptor (beta chain) appears in the sequencing data of a study of response to subunit inactivated influenza vaccine. This clonotype was observed a few times. Its target is not known. General observations from the study: Researchers suggested that each seasonal influenza vaccination recruits few new T cells.

Trimming cost V 5 bases and J 3 bases, with 16 bases left between them. The germline gives CDR1 SQVTM, CDR2 ANQGSEA. This CDR3 comprises 14 residues. Each CDR3 protein gets one entry after TCRdb re-called the RT-PCR reads with MiXCR. The sample lists more than 400,000 distinct CDR3 sequences, approximately 11% occurring once. Sequencing was performed on PBMCs from blood, taken about 6 weeks after vaccination. The sequence was collected from a man in his fifties who received an inactivated influenza vaccine. V usage is TRBV29-1 and J usage is TRBJ2-5; D unresolved. CDR3 sequence reads: CSVFGREFKETQYF. The CDR3 bases are TGCAGCGTTTTCGGGCGAGAGTTTAAAGAGACCCAGTACTTC.